This entry lists 27 T cell receptor beta chains sequenced from one sample in a study of blood T cell repertoires in COVID-19. Using immunoSEQ multiplex PCR, the repertoire was profiled, and TCRdb retains in-frame clones only, with some absent. The data contain approximately 13,000 clones, 88% of them seen just once; the ten biggest clones take up over 25%. Sequencing was performed on peripheral blood. The origin of the receptors is a human donor in a cohort sampled during active COVID-19.

This CDR3 reads CASNAWQRSFNEQFF. In nucleotides, the CDR3 is TGTGCCAGCAATGCGTGGCAGCGTAGCTTTAATGAGCAGTTCTTC. The V call is TRBV5-6, the J call TRBJ2-1; D not certain. V gave up 6 bases and J gave up 7 bases, with 20 bases separating them. There are 15 residues in the CDR3. Germline values: CDR1 SGHDT, CDR2 YYEEEE.

The sample holds a few counts of this clone. CDR3 sequence reads: CASSQLQGGNTEAFF. The CDR3 nucleotides read TGCGCCAGCAGCCAACTACAAGGGGGGAACACTGAAGCTTTCTTT. This chain links TRBV4-3 with TRBJ1-1; possibly TRBD1 for D (6 bases). The CDR3 is made up of 15 amino acids. Trimming pared 2 bases from V and 1 base from J, leaving 11 bases between. Germline assignment: CDR1 LGHNA and CDR2 YSLEER.

This chain connects TRBV7-7 to TRBJ2-5; unclear D gene. This CDR3 contains 13 residues. CDR1 SSHAT and CDR2 FNYEAQ come from the germline V gene (reference sequence). The V gene lost 5 bases and the J gene lost 4 bases, with 11 bases spanning the gap. The DNA of the CDR3 is TGTGCCAGCAGCCCTCTAACCCCAGAGACCCAGTACTTC. Translation: CASSPLTPETQYF. The full variable domain, rest sourced from reference TRBV7-7 and TRBJ2-5, is GAGVSQSPRYKVTKRGQDVTLRCDPISSHATLYWYQQALGQGPEFLTYFNYEAQPDKSGLPSDRFSAERPEGSISTLTIQRTEQRDSAMYRCASSPLTPETQYFGPGTRLLVL.

V gene TRBV21-1 combines with J gene TRBJ1-5. TRBV21-1 has pseudogene status. This CDR3 region has 16 residues. CDR3 in DNA: TGTGCCAGCAGCCTCAAAGGGAGGGCGGTGAAGGGGCCCCAGCATTTT. Residues: CASSLKGRAVKGPQHF.

The rearrangement joins TRBV7-2 to TRBJ1-2, with D possibly matching TRBD1 (6 bases). CDR1 and CDR2 from the germline V gene are SGHTA and FQGNSA. V lost 5 bases, J lost 0 bases, and 16 bases lay in between. This CDR3 comprises 16 residues. Written as DNA, the CDR3 is TGTGCCAGCAGCGTAGATCAGGGGCAGGCTAACTATGGCTACACCTTC. Residues: CASSVDQGQANYGYTF.

The V call is TRBV18, the J call TRBJ2-1, with 7 nucleotides matching TRBD1. This CDR3 region has 16 residues. Germline CDR1 reads KGHSH; CDR2 reads LQKENI. V lost 0 bases and J lost 6; bases outside the gene matches: 8. The DNA of the CDR3 is TGTGCCAGCTCACCACCCGGGCAGGGGGTGGCCAATGAGCAGTTCTTC. It encodes CASSPPGQGVANEQFF.

The chain employs TRBV5-1 and TRBJ2-5, with TRBD2 matching over 8 bases. Trimming took 1 base from V and 4 from J; bases not matched to a gene: 3. The germline V gene has CDR1 SGHRS and CDR2 YFSETQ. The CDR3 has 14 amino acids. CDR3 amino acids: CASSLSGSPETQYF. The CDR3 nucleotides read TGCGCCAGCAGCTTGAGCGGGAGCCCAGAGACCCAGTACTTC.

The genes are TRBV28 and TRBJ2-4; no clear D gene. The CDR3 has 15 amino acids. V gave up 3 bases and J gave up 1 base, with 10 bases separating them. The germline gives CDR1 MDHEN, CDR2 SYDVKM. The CDR3 loop reads CASSFQATAKNIQYF. The CDR3 nucleotides are TGTGCCAGCAGTTTCCAGGCTACGGCCAAAAACATTCAGTACTTC.

The chain uses TRBV7-8 and TRBJ2-4, with 8 bases identical to TRBD2. The CDR3 is 15 amino acids. The germline CDR1 and CDR2 sequences are SGHVS and FQNEAQ. The J segment lost 4 bases and the V segment lost 5 bases, leaving 7 bases of the junction unmatched. In nucleotides, the CDR3 is TGTGCCAGCAGCAGTCGGCAGCGGGAGAAAAACATTCAGTACTTC. This codes for CASSSRQREKNIQYF. Complete variable domain (other parts from reference TRBV7-8 and TRBJ2-4): GAGVSQSPRYKVAKRGQDVALRCDPISGHVSLFWYQQALGQGPEFLTYFQNEAQLDKSGLPSDRFFAERPEGSVSTLKIQRTQQEDSAVYLCASSSRQREKNIQYFGAGTRLSVL.

V is TRBV6-5 and J is TRBJ2-3, with 7 bases fitting TRBD1. The length of the CDR3 is 13 residues. With 6 bases clipped from V and 4 bases from J, the junction kept 4 bases outside the gene matches. Germline CDR1 reads MNHEY; CDR2 reads SVGAGI. The CDR3 protein is CASRRGHADTQYF. As DNA, the CDR3 is TGTGCCAGCAGGAGGGGGCATGCAGATACGCAGTATTTT.

This sequence joins TRBV18 and TRBJ2-2; D not certain. Trimming took 3 bases from V and 0 from J, leaving 5 bases between them. There are 14 residues in the CDR3. The germline V gene has CDR1 KGHSH and CDR2 LQKENI. For the CDR3, the DNA is TGTGCCAGCTCACCCCAAACGAACACCGGGGAGCTGTTTTTT. It is translated as CASSPQTNTGELFF.

DNA for the CDR3: TGTGCCACAGGGGGAGTAGGGGCCGCCGGGACAGATACGCAGTATTTT. As protein: CATGGVGAAGTDTQYF. V usage is TRBV24-1 and J usage is TRBJ2-3; D is perhaps TRBD1 (6 bases). This CDR3 has 16 amino acids. Trimming stripped 10 bases from V and 3 bases from J, with 22 bases between. The germline CDR1 and CDR2 sequences are KGHDR and SFDVKD.

V usage is TRBV29-1 and J usage is TRBJ2-1; tentatively, D is TRBD1 (5 bases). Trimming shortened V by 6 bases and J by 6 bases, and 21 bases separated the two germline ends. Looked up from germline, CDR1 is SQVTM and CDR2 is ANQGSEA. This CDR3 comprises 15 residues. The CDR3 protein is CSVSSKGLTGNEQFF. The DNA of the CDR3 is TGCAGCGTATCATCTAAGGGGTTAACAGGCAATGAGCAGTTCTTC.

This sequence joins TRBV7-2 and TRBJ2-6; possibly TRBD2 for D (5 bases). V was shortened by 5 bases and J by 4 bases, with 18 bases between the two germline ends. The germline V gene has CDR1 SGHTA and CDR2 FQGNSA. The CDR3 spans 17 residues. The CDR3 reads CASSPNRRGGGANVLTF. In DNA form, the CDR3 reads TGTGCCAGCAGCCCTAATCGACGGGGTGGAGGGGCCAACGTCCTGACTTTC.

The gene calls are TRBV4-2 and TRBJ1-6, with 9 bases matching TRBD1. The V gene's germline CDR1 is LGHNA and CDR2 YNFKEQ. V shed 1 base and J 10 bases; nucleotides not matched to a gene: 8. This CDR3 region has 16 residues. The CDR3 bases are TGTGCCAGCAGCCAAGGACCCGCAGGGACAGGGTCACCCCTCCACTTT. This gives the protein CASSQGPAGTGSPLHF.

CDR3 DNA sequence: TGTGCCAGCAGTTTAAACGGCAGGGGAGCCTACGAGCAGTACTTC. Protein product: CASSLNGRGAYEQYF. The chain recombines TRBV27 with TRBJ2-7; D possibly corresponds to TRBD1 (6 bases). Trimming cost V 2 bases and J 2 bases, with 13 bases left between them. The CDR3 runs to 15 residues. Germline CDR1 is MNHEY and CDR2 is SMNVEV (reference sequence).

V usage is TRBV5-1 and J usage is TRBJ1-5; the D gene is possibly TRBD1 (6 bases). This CDR3 comprises 15 residues. Trimming removed 0 bases from V and 2 bases from J, with 9 bases in between. Germline lookup yields CDR1 SGHRS and CDR2 YFSETQ. The CDR3 loop reads CASSLEGVGNQPQHF. The DNA for the CDR3 is TGCGCCAGCAGCTTGGAGGGGGTTGGCAATCAGCCCCAGCATTTT.

V usage is TRBV6-2 or TRBV6-3 and J usage is TRBJ1-2, with D uncertain. The CDR3 sequence is 16 residues long. The V end lost 6 bases, the J end lost 2 bases, and 19 bases lay between the germline ends. The V gene's germline CDR1 is MNHEY and CDR2 SVGEGT. This chain's CDR3 is CASSLPDGRGNYGYTF. DNA of the CDR3: TGTGCCAGCAGCCTTCCCGACGGTCGAGGAAACTATGGCTACACCTTC.

The genes are TRBV6-6 and TRBJ2-1, with 12 nucleotides matching TRBD2. J lost 9 bases, V lost 2 bases, and 8 bases had no gene match. CDR1 is MNHNY and CDR2 is SVGAGI in the germline V gene (reference sequence). The CDR3 length is 16 residues. As DNA, the CDR3 is TGTGCCAGCAGTTACCTCCGGACTAGCGGGAACCTTGAGCAGTTCTTC. Amino acids: CASSYLRTSGNLEQFF.

J is TRBJ2-1 and V is TRBV10-2; the match to TRBD2 covers 9 bases. The germline CDR1 and CDR2 sequences are WSHSY and SAAADI. V shed 7 bases, J shed 10 bases, and the junction held 11 bases outside the gene matches. The CDR3 length is 14 residues. The CDR3 reads CASIHPAAGGEQFF. DNA of the CDR3: TGCGCCAGCATTCACCCGGCGGCGGGAGGGGAGCAGTTCTTC.

The chain has TRBV5-1 and TRBJ2-7; D possibly corresponds to TRBD1 (5 bases). The length of the CDR3 is 14 residues. Trimming took off 0 bases at V and 6 bases at J, with 13 bases between the two ends. Per the germline V gene, CDR1 is SGHRS and CDR2 is YFSETQ. CDR3 coding DNA: TGCGCCAGCAGCTTGGTTCAGGGAAGGGTCGAGCAGTACTTC. It specifies CASSLVQGRVEQYF. The whole variable domain, filled in from reference TRBV5-1 and TRBJ2-7, reads KAGVTQTPRYLIKTRGQQVTLSCSPISGHRSVSWYQQTPGQGLQFLFEYFSETQRNKGNFPGRFSGRQFSNSRSEMNVSTLELGDSALYLCASSLVQGRVEQYFGPGTRLTVT.

CDR3 DNA: TGTGCCAGCAGCTTAATGGGGGCCGAGGGTGAAAAACTGTTTTTT. This gives the protein CASSLMGAEGEKLFF. This rearrangement joins TRBV7-3 to TRBJ1-4, with D possibly being TRBD1 (6 bases). This CDR3 has 15 residues. Germline V gene lookup returns CDR1 SGHTA and CDR2 FQGTGA. Trimming cost V 1 base and J 7 bases, with 13 bases left between them.

This chain links TRBV30 with TRBJ2-5, with 9 nucleotides matching TRBD2. V gave up 5 bases and J gave up 4 bases; unmatched junction bases: 2. Germline V gene data show CDR1 as GTSNPN and CDR2 as SVGIG (reference sequence). CDR3 length: 12 residues. Written as DNA, the CDR3 is TGTGCCTGGGCTAGCGGGGCAGAGACCCAGTACTTC. It yields the protein CAWASGAETQYF.

The chain joins TRBV5-6 to TRBJ1-1, with TRBD1 identical over 8 bases. This CDR3 is built from 13 residues. Germline V CDR1 and CDR2: SGHDT, YYEEEE. Trimming at V came to 9 bases and at J to 3 bases, leaving 7 bases not matched to a gene. The CDR3 here is CATLDRGDTEAFF. CDR3 sequence (DNA): TGTGCCACCTTAGACAGGGGAGACACTGAAGCTTTCTTT.

The genes are TRBV6-5 and TRBJ2-5, with a possible D match to TRBD2 (6 bases). The germline gives CDR1 MNHEY, CDR2 SVGAGI. V shed 2 bases and J shed 4 bases, with 17 bases lying between them. CDR3 length: 16 residues. Written as DNA, the CDR3 is TGTGCCAGCAGTTACGGAGGGCAGGGTTTGGGAGAGACCCAGTACTTC. It codes for CASSYGGQGLGETQYF.

The chain uses TRBV19 and TRBJ2-5; D may be TRBD1 (5 bases). In germline, CDR1 is LNHDA, CDR2 SQIVND (reference sequence). This CDR3 comprises 13 residues. V was cut by 5 bases and J by 9 bases, with 16 bases left in between. The CDR3 DNA is TGTGCCAGTAGTTTGACGGTCTTAGGGGCCCAGTACTTC. This encodes CASSLTVLGAQYF.

This clone has a single count. The gene calls are TRBV30 and TRBJ2-3; possible D gene TRBD2, 6 bases. CDR3 length: 14 residues. Germline values: CDR1 GTSNPN, CDR2 SVGIG (reference sequence). V was trimmed by 2 bases and J by 0 bases, leaving 9 bases between them. The CDR3 nucleotides read TGTGCCTGGAGTAAGCGGGCAAGCACAGATACGCAGTATTTT. This encodes CAWSKRASTDTQYF.